The rows below give T cell receptor beta chains drawn from one sample of a study of OX40 agonist ivuxolimab in advanced cancers. The table came from immunoSEQ multiplex PCR; TCRdb's copy has only in-frame clones and leaves some out. The data contain 25,000 to 40,000 clones, 82% of them singletons. The sequenced sample was CD4+ or CD8+ T cells sorted from blood, obtained in a trial of the OX40 agonist ivuxolimab. The receptors derive from an adult with an advanced solid tumor such as melanoma, head and neck, liver or kidney cancer. Both conserved end residues are part of each CDR3. D genes are given only for firm matches. Only some rows state a clone size, as once, few, many or a class for expanded clones.

j_gene: TRBJ2-3; abundance: once; d_gene: -; len: 12; v_gene: TRBV30; CDR3nt: TGTGCCTGGAGTCTCTCTGGTGATACGCAGTATTTT; CDR3aa: CAWSLSGDTQYF
j_gene: TRBJ2-5; abundance: -; d_gene: -; len: 14; v_gene: TRBV11-2; CDR3nt: TGTGCCAGCAGCTCGTGGGACACCCAAGAGACCCAGTACTTC; CDR3aa: CASSSWDTQETQYF
j_gene: TRBJ1-2; abundance: -; d_gene: TRBD1; len: 14; v_gene: TRBV19; CDR3nt: TGTGCCAGTACCGGGGGACAGGGGAACTATGGCTACACCTTC; CDR3aa: CASTGGQGNYGYTF
j_gene: TRBJ2-2; abundance: -; d_gene: TRBD2; len: 16; v_gene: TRBV11-1; CDR3nt: TGTGCCAGCACGGAGACTAGCGGGGACTACACCGGGGAGCTGTTTTTT; CDR3aa: CASTETSGDYTGELFF
j_gene: TRBJ1-4; abundance: -; d_gene: -; len: 14; v_gene: TRBV25-1; CDR3nt: TGTGCCAGCAGTGATCCCAGGGGAGACGAAAAACTGTTTTTT; CDR3aa: CASSDPRGDEKLFF
j_gene: TRBJ1-1; abundance: -; d_gene: -; len: 13; v_gene: TRBV19; CDR3nt: TGTGCCAGTAGTATAACAAAGAACACTGAAGCTTTCTTT; CDR3aa: CASSITKNTEAFF
j_gene: TRBJ2-7; abundance: -; d_gene: TRBD1; len: 16; v_gene: TRBV28; CDR3nt: TGTGCCAGCAGACCCCGGACAGGGGGATTTTTCTACGAGCAGTACTTC; CDR3aa: CASRPRTGGFFYEQYF
j_gene: TRBJ1-1; abundance: -; d_gene: -; len: 12; v_gene: TRBV28; CDR3nt: TGTGCCAGCAGACGGGACGTTTTTGAAGCTTTCTTT; CDR3aa: CASRRDVFEAFF
j_gene: TRBJ1-2; abundance: -; d_gene: -; len: 14; v_gene: TRBV27; CDR3nt: TGTGCCAGCAGAGAGCGGGGGGCGGGCTATGGCTACACCTTC; CDR3aa: CASRERGAGYGYTF
j_gene: TRBJ1-4; abundance: -; d_gene: -; len: 14; v_gene: TRBV7-9; CDR3nt: TGTGCCAGCAGCTTGTCGAGAACTAATGAAAAACTGTTTTTT; CDR3aa: CASSLSRTNEKLFF
j_gene: TRBJ2-3; abundance: -; d_gene: -; len: 12; v_gene: TRBV29-1; CDR3nt: TGCAGCGGAGAGGGGAGAATGGATACGCAGTATTTT; CDR3aa: CSGEGRMDTQYF
j_gene: TRBJ2-7; abundance: few; d_gene: -; len: 16; v_gene: TRBV7-9; CDR3nt: TGTGCCAGCAGCTTACTTAGCGGACCCCGCCCGGACGAGCAGTACTTC; CDR3aa: CASSLLSGPRPDEQYF
j_gene: TRBJ1-5; abundance: -; d_gene: -; len: 15; v_gene: TRBV6-1; CDR3nt: TGTGCCAGCAGTGGGCTTGACGGGGTTGGGCAGCCCCAGCATTTT; CDR3aa: CASSGLDGVGQPQHF
j_gene: TRBJ2-6; abundance: once; d_gene: TRBD1; len: 17; v_gene: TRBV7-9; CDR3nt: TGTGCCAGCAGCTTAGACAGGGGGTGGGCTGGGGCCAACGTCCTGACTTTC; CDR3aa: CASSLDRGWAGANVLTF
j_gene: TRBJ1-3; abundance: once; d_gene: TRBD1; len: 16; v_gene: TRBV6-1; CDR3nt: TGTGCCAGCAGTGAACCCGCAGGGGGGGCTGGAAACACCATATATTTT; CDR3aa: CASSEPAGGAGNTIYF
j_gene: TRBJ2-1; abundance: once; d_gene: -; len: 15; v_gene: TRBV7-2; CDR3nt: TGTGCCAGCAGCTTAGATGGCGGCCCCTACAATGAGCAGTTCTTC; CDR3aa: CASSLDGGPYNEQFF
j_gene: TRBJ1-5; abundance: -; d_gene: -; len: 15; v_gene: TRBV28; CDR3nt: TGTGCCAGCAGTTTAGGTCCTGCGCTCAATCAGCCCCAGCATTTT; CDR3aa: CASSLGPALNQPQHF
j_gene: TRBJ2-1; abundance: -; d_gene: TRBD2; len: 16; v_gene: TRBV7-2; CDR3nt: TGTGCCAGCAGCCCCGATAGCGGGGGGGGGCTAAATGAGCAGTTCTTC; CDR3aa: CASSPDSGGGLNEQFF
j_gene: TRBJ2-5; abundance: -; d_gene: -; len: 12; v_gene: TRBV7-2; CDR3nt: TGTGCCAGCAGCTTCGGGTCCGAGACCCAGTACTTC; CDR3aa: CASSFGSETQYF
j_gene: TRBJ1-5; abundance: -; d_gene: TRBD1; len: 17; v_gene: TRBV19; CDR3nt: TGTGCCAGTAGTATAGTCCCTGGAGACAGGGGAAATCAGCCCCAGCATTTT; CDR3aa: CASSIVPGDRGNQPQHF
j_gene: TRBJ2-2; abundance: -; d_gene: -; len: 14; v_gene: TRBV7-8; CDR3nt: TGTGCCAGCAGCTTACGCAACAGTGACGGGGAGCTGTTTTTT; CDR3aa: CASSLRNSDGELFF
j_gene: TRBJ2-1; abundance: -; d_gene: -; len: 11; v_gene: TRBV6-1; CDR3nt: TGTGCCAGCAGTGGGACGCGGGAGCAGTTCTTC; CDR3aa: CASSGTREQFF
j_gene: TRBJ2-7; abundance: once; d_gene: TRBD1; len: 13; v_gene: TRBV7-3; CDR3nt: TGTGCCAGCAGCTTTGGGACAGCCTACGAGCAGTACTTC; CDR3aa: CASSFGTAYEQYF
j_gene: TRBJ1-1; abundance: -; d_gene: -; len: 15; v_gene: TRBV5-6; CDR3nt: TGTGCCAGCAGCTCTGGTGGCTATCTGAACACTGAAGCTTTCTTT; CDR3aa: CASSSGGYLNTEAFF
j_gene: TRBJ2-7; abundance: -; d_gene: -; len: 16; v_gene: TRBV11-2; CDR3nt: TGTGCCAGCAGCCAAGGCTACAGGGCCCGGGGGTACGAGCAGTACTTC; CDR3aa: CASSQGYRARGYEQYF
j_gene: TRBJ2-5; abundance: -; d_gene: TRBD2; len: 16; v_gene: TRBV27; CDR3nt: TGTGCCAGCAGCTCCTCGGGACTAGCGGCGCAAGAGACCCAGTACTTC; CDR3aa: CASSSSGLAAQETQYF
j_gene: TRBJ1-4; abundance: -; d_gene: TRBD1; len: 14; v_gene: TRBV28; CDR3nt: TGTGCCAGCAGTGTCGGGACAGGGTTTGTAAAACTGTTTTTT; CDR3aa: CASSVGTGFVKLFF
j_gene: TRBJ1-4; abundance: -; d_gene: -; len: 16; v_gene: TRBV6-1; CDR3nt: TGTGCCAGCAGTGAAGCACGGGACTGGCGGGGTGAAAAACTGTTTTTT; CDR3aa: CASSEARDWRGEKLFF
j_gene: TRBJ1-5; abundance: -; d_gene: TRBD1; len: 14; v_gene: TRBV2; CDR3nt: TGTGCCAGCAGAGACAGGGAAGCCAATCAGCCCCAGCATTTT; CDR3aa: CASRDREANQPQHF
j_gene: TRBJ2-7; abundance: -; d_gene: TRBD1; len: 15; v_gene: TRBV28; CDR3nt: TGTGCCAGCAGCTTAGCGGCAGGGGGCGCTTCCGAGCAGTACTTC; CDR3aa: CASSLAAGGASEQYF
j_gene: TRBJ1-4; abundance: -; d_gene: -; len: 14; v_gene: TRBV6-6; CDR3nt: TGTGCCAGCAGTTACGCGGGAGCTAATGAAAAACTGTTTTTT; CDR3aa: CASSYAGANEKLFF
j_gene: TRBJ1-6; abundance: -; d_gene: -; len: 15; v_gene: TRBV6-5; CDR3nt: TGTGCCAGCAGTTACTCGATGGCAGTTAATTCACCCCTCCACTTT; CDR3aa: CASSYSMAVNSPLHF
j_gene: TRBJ2-3; abundance: -; d_gene: -; len: 14; v_gene: TRBV7-3; CDR3nt: TGTGCCAGCAGCTTAGCGGGGAACACAGATACGCAGTATTTT; CDR3aa: CASSLAGNTDTQYF
j_gene: TRBJ2-7; abundance: -; d_gene: TRBD1; len: 13; v_gene: TRBV14; CDR3nt: TGTGCCAGCAGCTGGACAGGGGTTTACGAGCAGTACTTC; CDR3aa: CASSWTGVYEQYF